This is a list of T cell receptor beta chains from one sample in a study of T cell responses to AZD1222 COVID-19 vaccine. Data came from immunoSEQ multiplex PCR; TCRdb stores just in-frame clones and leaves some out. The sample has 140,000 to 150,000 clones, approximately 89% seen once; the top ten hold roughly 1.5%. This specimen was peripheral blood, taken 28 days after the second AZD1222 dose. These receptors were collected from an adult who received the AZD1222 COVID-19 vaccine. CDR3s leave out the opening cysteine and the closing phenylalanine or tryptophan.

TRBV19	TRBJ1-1	ASSTPLMGRITEAF
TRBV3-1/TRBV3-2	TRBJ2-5	ASSQDGETQY
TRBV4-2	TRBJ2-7	ASSQDIVLVAGVYEQY
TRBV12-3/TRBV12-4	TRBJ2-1	ASSHNLNEQF
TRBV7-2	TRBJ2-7	ASSWATVREQY
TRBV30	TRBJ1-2	AWSVQGFGYT
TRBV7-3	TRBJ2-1	ASSQGPATDNEQF
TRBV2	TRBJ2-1	ASSGGTSRYNEQF
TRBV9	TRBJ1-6	ASSHPSSPLH
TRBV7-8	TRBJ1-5	ASSLARGPGQPQH
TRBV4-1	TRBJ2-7	ASSQAASFSYEQY
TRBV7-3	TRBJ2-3	ASSFKGTSTQY
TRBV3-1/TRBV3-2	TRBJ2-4	ASSQLGGAKNIQY
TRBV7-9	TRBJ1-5	ASSLAGSGNQPQH
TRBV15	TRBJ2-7	ATQLAGNSYEQY
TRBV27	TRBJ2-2	ASSFGGTGELF
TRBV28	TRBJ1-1	ASSYYRGPFTEAF
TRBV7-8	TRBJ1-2	ASSPDASVKYGYT
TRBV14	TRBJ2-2	ASSQVGVGELF
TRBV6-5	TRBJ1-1	ASSPIRLTEAF
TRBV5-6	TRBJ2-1	ASSHGTITNEQF
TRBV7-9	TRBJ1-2	ASSPPGGSNYGYT
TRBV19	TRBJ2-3	ASSIPDNRKTQY
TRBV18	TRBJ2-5	ASSPRRARDETQY
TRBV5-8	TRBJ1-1	ASSLPSLVVEAF
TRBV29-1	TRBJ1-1	SVDLQGNTEAF
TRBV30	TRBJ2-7	AWSVDSYEQY
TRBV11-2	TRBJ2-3	ASSPIRGGTSRSTDTQY
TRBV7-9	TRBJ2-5	ASSPGARETQY
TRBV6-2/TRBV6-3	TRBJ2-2	ASSFQTENTGELF
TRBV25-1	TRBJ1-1	ASSQGGTKNTEAF
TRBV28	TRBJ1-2	ASSSYRTAARGYT
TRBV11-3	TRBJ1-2	ASSRLGFNGGYT
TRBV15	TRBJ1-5	ATSFGPYQPQH
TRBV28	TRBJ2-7	ASRGTGESYEQY
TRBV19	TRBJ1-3	ASTRQSGNTIY
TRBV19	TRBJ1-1	ASSIGGDSEAF
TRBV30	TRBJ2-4	AWSVSLQGHIQY
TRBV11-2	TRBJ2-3	ASSGPGTDTQY
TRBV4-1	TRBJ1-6	ASSQGQTIYNSPLH
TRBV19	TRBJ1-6	ASSIGGMGNSPLH
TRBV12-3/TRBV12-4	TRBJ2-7	ASSLAYSEQY
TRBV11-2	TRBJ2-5	ASSLGGTSGRETQY
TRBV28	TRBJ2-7	ASISAGQGRYEQY
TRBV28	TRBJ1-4	ASKEWAPKREKLF
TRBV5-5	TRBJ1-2	ASSLANPRTGNYGYT
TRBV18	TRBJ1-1	ASSPPGQVYTEAF
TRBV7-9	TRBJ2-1	ASSPGHEQF
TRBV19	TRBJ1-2	ASSKWTPNYGYT
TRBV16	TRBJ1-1	ASSQGPLNTEAF
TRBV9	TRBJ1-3	ASSVDKPSGNTIY
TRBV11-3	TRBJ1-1	ASSPNARGEMNTEAF
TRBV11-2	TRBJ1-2	ASSSYRDLNYGYT
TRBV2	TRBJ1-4	ASRPTLNEKLF